Detailed here is one TCR beta chain. The data stem from a study of blood T cell repertoires in COVID-19. On the study more broadly: Acute and convalescent COVID-19 specimens originated in the United States, Italy and Spain. The cDNA or gDNA used as material had been derived from T cells, B-cell-depleted T cells, or PBMCs.

Under the authors' procedure: Estimated nucleated cell counts came from reference gene primer amplification. Produced via immunoSEQ multiplex PCR; TCRdb's table is partial and in-frame only. V and J calls and clone size are given by that table; D and trimming were obtained from the DNA. Here the sample spans 140,000 or so clones, around 82% being singletons. Germline V gene data show CDR1 as MNHEY and CDR2 as SVGEGT. The CDR3 is 19 amino acids. The V segment lost 6 bases and the J segment 1 base; nucleotides outside the gene matches: 12. Sequencing input: peripheral blood. This receptor was taken from a woman aged 45-59 years with acute or convalescent COVID-19. The V and J genes are TRBV6-2 or TRBV6-3 and TRBJ2-5; 15 positions match TRBD2. In nucleotides, the CDR3 is TGTGCCAGCAGCTCTCACCCGGGACTAGCGGGGGGTGGCCAAGAGACCCAGTACTTC. Amino acids: CASSSHPGLAGGGQETQYF.